The 25 T cell receptor beta chains in this list originate from one sample, sequenced in a study of shared clonotypes between healthy human individuals. Only in-frame clones appear in the TCRdb table, and some are missing; sequencing was by immunoSEQ multiplex PCR. The data contain roughly 500,000 clones, 79% of them singletons. Input material: PBMCs. The origin of the receptors is a woman between 40 and 50 years old in good health. Some clones in this sample may be carry-over from other donors' samples.

This clone occurred a few times. V is TRBV4-1 and J is TRBJ1-3, with a tentative D call TRBD1 (6 bases). Germline CDR1 reads MGHRA; CDR2 reads YSYEKL. CDR3 length: 15 amino acids. V was shortened by 4 bases and J by 4 bases, with 14 bases between the two germline ends. This chain's CDR3 is CASSLARGQGNTIYF. CDR3 in DNA: TGCGCCAGCAGCCTTGCCAGAGGACAGGGAAACACCATATATTTT.

V usage is TRBV11-2 and J usage is TRBJ2-7; 11 bases are a match to TRBD2. The CDR3 has 14 amino acids. The germline V gene has CDR1 SGHAT and CDR2 FQNNGV. J gave up 6 bases and V 1 base, and 2 bases lay outside the gene matches. The CDR3 loop reads CASSLGTSGPEQYF. The CDR3 nucleotides read TGTGCCAGCAGCTTAGGGACTAGCGGGCCCGAGCAGTACTTC.

The rearrangement uses TRBV9 and TRBJ2-7, with D possibly being TRBD2 (6 bases). Germline CDR1 and CDR2: SGDLS and YYNGEE. V was shortened by 0 bases and J by 2 bases, with 12 bases between the two germline ends. The CDR3 is made up of 15 amino acids. CDR3 in DNA: TGTGCCAGCAGCGTAGATGGGACGGGGGCCTACGAGCAGTACTTC. Its translation is CASSVDGTGAYEQYF.

The gene calls are TRBV11-2 and TRBJ2-2, with 9 nucleotides matching TRBD2. V lost 5 bases and J lost 7; bases outside the gene matches: 14. This CDR3 is 17 amino acids long. CDR1 and CDR2 (germline): SGHAT, FQNNGV. In DNA, the CDR3 is TGTGCCAGCAGCCCGGGGGGGACTAGCAGAGTGGGCGGGGAGCTGTTTTTT. Translated, it gives CASSPGGTSRVGGELFF.

For this clone: A read error may be the cause here, since a much bigger clone is one base away. The chain carries TRBV7-2 and TRBJ2-5; 7 nucleotides line up with TRBD1. CDR1 and CDR2 from the germline V gene are SGHTA and FQGNSA. Trimming removed 5 bases from V and 2 bases from J; junction bases left unmatched: 5. The CDR3 totals 14 residues. This CDR3 is CASSRRDRQETQYF. CDR3 in DNA: TGTGCCAGCAGCCGCCGGGACAGACAAGAGACCCAGTACTTC.

The chain's CDR3 is CASRPLILNYGYTF. CDR3 nucleotide sequence: TGTGCCAGCAGACCACTCATACTTAACTATGGCTACACCTTC. J is TRBJ1-2 and V is TRBV6-1, with no clear D. This CDR3 has 14 amino acids. V lost 6 bases to trimming and J lost 1 base, with 12 bases between them. Germline-derived CDR1 and CDR2 are MNHNS and SASEGT.

This clone came up a few times. The chain employs TRBV28 and TRBJ1-5; D perhaps matches TRBD1 (5 bases). Looked up from germline, CDR1 is MDHEN and CDR2 is SYDVKM. The CDR3 runs 16 residues. Trimming left V 6 bases short and J 0 bases short, with 15 bases between. The CDR3 DNA sequence: TGTGCCAGCAGCCCCGGGGGACGTGATAGCAATCAGCCCCAGCATTTT. This sequence encodes CASSPGGRDSNQPQHF.

The chain couples TRBV5-1 to TRBJ2-7, with a tentative D call TRBD1 (5 bases). The CDR3 runs to 14 residues. Germline lookup yields CDR1 SGHRS and CDR2 YFSETQ. The V end was cut by 0 bases, the J end by 3 bases, with 10 bases between. The CDR3 spells CASSLDRSNYEQYF. In nucleotides, the CDR3 is TGCGCCAGCAGCTTGGACAGGTCGAACTACGAGCAGTACTTC. Full variable domain (outside the CDR3, taken from reference TRBV5-1 and TRBJ2-7): KAGVTQTPRYLIKTRGQQVTLSCSPISGHRSVSWYQQTPGQGLQFLFEYFSETQRNKGNFPGRFSGRQFSNSRSEMNVSTLELGDSALYLCASSLDRSNYEQYFGPGTRLTVT.

This chain links TRBV4-3 with TRBJ1-2; maybe TRBD1 (5 bases). The CDR3 loop spans 15 amino acids. V gave up 4 bases and J gave up 0 bases, with 12 bases separating them. The germline CDR1 and CDR2 sequences are LGHNA and YSLEER. CDR3 region: CASSLAGTANYGYTF. The CDR3 nucleotides are TGCGCCAGCAGCCTTGCCGGGACGGCTAACTATGGCTACACCTTC.

The table lists this clone with a count of one. Other DNA sequences of this sample code for an identical CDR3. The chain employs TRBV5-1 and TRBJ2-1, with 11 bases aligning to TRBD2. Germline V gene sequence: CDR1 SGHRS, CDR2 YFSETQ. V lost 0 bases and J lost 4; bases outside the gene matches: 3. CDR3 length equals 16 residues. The chain's CDR3 is CASSLDGTSGYNEQFF. The CDR3 coding sequence is TGCGCCAGCAGCTTGGATGGGACTAGCGGTTACAATGAGCAGTTCTTC.

The chain links TRBV13 to TRBJ2-1; D is perhaps TRBD1 or TRBD2 (5 bases each). In germline, CDR1 is PRHDT, CDR2 FYEKMQ (reference sequence). V was clipped by 5 bases and J by 8 bases, with 19 bases between them. This CDR3 region has 15 residues. CDR3 bases: TGTGCCAGCAGCGATCGGGCCCTGGGACGATATGAGCAGTTCTTC. Amino acid sequence: CASSDRALGRYEQFF.

The CDR3 DNA is TGCGCCAGCAGCTTAGCATTTGGTCAGGGGGCCTATGGCTACACCTTC. Amino acids: CASSLAFGQGAYGYTF. The chain is built from TRBV5-1 and TRBJ1-2; 8 bases align to TRBD1. The CDR3 extends over 16 amino acids. Germline V gives CDR1 SGHRS, CDR2 YFSETQ. V lost 2 bases to trimming and J lost 4 bases; unmatched junction nucleotides: 10.

This chain joins TRBV9 and TRBJ1-3; possible D gene TRBD1, 5 bases. The CDR3 sequence is 16 residues long. Germline V gene sequence: CDR1 SGDLS, CDR2 YYNGEE. Trimming removed 1 base from V and 0 bases from J, with 11 bases in between. The CDR3 DNA reads TGTGCCAGCAGCGTACTAGAGGGGCGCTCTGGAAACACCATATATTTT. Residues: CASSVLEGRSGNTIYF.

Turning to this clone: One junction end does not reproduce the germline sequence, and a read error may be involved. This chain joins TRBV28 and TRBJ1-1; 8 bases align to TRBD1. The CDR3 consists of 15 residues. Germline CDR1 reads MDHEN; CDR2 reads SYDVKM. The CDR3 bases are TGTGCCAGCAGTCCAGGGGGCGGCGGTAACGCTGAAGTTTTCTTT. It yields the protein CASSPGGGGNAEVFF.

The rearrangement joins TRBV11-2 to TRBJ2-4; no clear D gene. The CDR3 has 14 amino acids. Per the germline V gene, CDR1 is SGHAT and CDR2 is FQNNGV. The ends were cut back, 1 base at V and 0 bases at J, with 4 bases in the middle. CDR3 residues: CASSLAGAKNIQYF. As DNA, the CDR3 is TGTGCCAGCAGCTTAGCGGGAGCCAAAAACATTCAGTACTTC.

The gene calls are TRBV19 and TRBJ2-3; 11 nucleotides align to TRBD2. This CDR3 region has 16 residues. The J segment lost 4 bases and the V segment lost 0 bases, leaving 3 bases of the junction unmatched. Germline loops: CDR1 LNHDA, CDR2 SQIVND (reference sequence). The CDR3 region has the DNA TGTGCCAGTAGTATAGAGCTAGCGGGAGGATCAGATACGCAGTATTTT. This translates into CASSIELAGGSDTQYF.

A remark on this clone: The junction shows a germline mismatch at one end, possibly a read error. The rearrangement links TRBV7-9 to TRBJ1-1, with TRBD1 matching over 7 bases. The CDR3 is made up of 13 amino acids. Germline CDR1 SEHNR, CDR2 FQNEAQ (reference sequence). Here the CDR3 reads CAGSLEGATEAFF. The CDR3 nucleotides are TGTGCCGGCAGCTTAGAGGGGGCCACTGAAGCTTTCTTT.

The chain carries TRBV27 and TRBJ2-1; 10 bases are a match to TRBD2. This CDR3 is built from 16 residues. Germline V lookup: CDR1 MNHEY, CDR2 SMNVEV (reference sequence). The V gene end was trimmed by 5 bases and the J gene end by 4 bases; junction bases not matched to a gene: 8. This chain's CDR3 is CASSVVAGGTYNEQFF. CDR3 in DNA: TGTGCCAGCAGTGTAGTAGCGGGAGGTACATACAATGAGCAGTTCTTC.

The chain joins TRBV4-2 to TRBJ1-1; no clear D. CDR1 LGHNA and CDR2 YNFKEQ come from the germline V gene. This CDR3 region has 13 residues. Trimming cost V 0 bases and J 8 bases, with 10 bases left between them. The CDR3 protein is CASSQDYATEAFF. Here the CDR3 DNA reads TGTGCCAGCAGCCAAGATTATGCAACCGAAGCTTTCTTT.

The chain combines TRBV7-9 with TRBJ1-2; D call uncertain. The germline CDR1 and CDR2 sequences are SEHNR and FQNEAQ (reference sequence). The CDR3 runs to 15 residues. Trimming removed 5 bases from V and 1 base from J, with 14 bases in between. The CDR3 DNA sequence: TGTGCCAGCAGCCAGGTAGAGACCGTTAACTATGGCTACACCTTC. Protein product: CASSQVETVNYGYTF.

The chain links TRBV27 to TRBJ2-1, with TRBD2 matching 8 bases. V lost 8 bases to trimming and J lost 0 bases; unmatched junction nucleotides: 6. Germline V lookup: CDR1 MNHEY, CDR2 SMNVEV (reference sequence). The length of the CDR3 is 15 residues. The CDR3 reads CASSTSGYSYNEQFF. The CDR3 DNA is TGTGCCAGCTCAACTAGCGGATACTCCTACAATGAGCAGTTCTTC.

This rearrangement joins TRBV28 to TRBJ2-3; D gene ambiguous. CDR3 length: 12 amino acids. Looked up from germline, CDR1 is MDHEN and CDR2 is SYDVKM. V was pared by 4 bases and J by 5 bases, with 7 bases between. The CDR3 bases are TGTGCCAGCAGTTCATTTCAAGATACGCAGTATTTT. Protein: CASSSFQDTQYF.

The V and J genes are TRBV2 and TRBJ2-3, with 14 bases that match TRBD2. From germline, CDR1 is SNHLY and CDR2 FYNNEI. V lost 4 bases to trimming and J lost 11 bases; unmatched junction nucleotides: 8. The CDR3 covers 15 residues. For the CDR3, the DNA is TGTGCCAGCAGTGTAGGACTAGCGGGAGGAGGAAAGCAGTATTTT. It specifies CASSVGLAGGGKQYF.

V is TRBV5-1 and J is TRBJ2-2; a weak D match, TRBD1 (5 bases). Germline values: CDR1 SGHRS, CDR2 YFSETQ. Trimming removed 4 bases at V and 3 bases at J, with 10 bases between. This CDR3 has 14 amino acids. Here the CDR3 reads CASSTDRYTGELFF. DNA of the CDR3: TGCGCCAGCAGCACAGACAGATACACCGGGGAGCTGTTTTTT.

The chain employs TRBV6-1 and TRBJ2-1; the match to TRBD1 covers 7 bases. CDR3 length equals 17 residues. Germline lookup yields CDR1 MNHNS and CDR2 SASEGT. V dropped 0 bases and J dropped 2; count of bases not matched to a gene: 7. In nucleotides, the CDR3 is TGTGCCAGCAGTGAAGCTTCGACAGGGTGGGCCTACAATGAGCAGTTCTTC. Translated: CASSEASTGWAYNEQFF.